This T cell receptor (beta chain) is from a study of CD8+CD57+ T cells in acquired aplastic anemia. For the study at large: Sorted CD4+ plus CD8+ cells gave DNA averaging roughly 3.5 ug.

The use of genomic DNA as template underpinned the TCR beta VDJ and CDR3 profiling. TCRdb passed the reads through MiXCR, listing each CDR3 protein once. Of approximately 200,000 distinct CDR3 sequences in the sample, around 49% were seen once. The table lists this clonotype with a count of one. An expansion of CD8+CD57+ cells by flow cytometry had been shown in patients chosen for sequencing. The cohort consisted entirely of patients having severe acquired aplastic anemia. V lost 5 bases to trimming and J lost 7 bases, with 12 bases between them. Germline V gene data show CDR1 as KGHDR and CDR2 as SFDVKD. This CDR3 has 13 residues.

Sequencing was performed on sorted CD4+, CD8+, or CD8+CD57+ T cells (not recorded which) from PBMCs. This sequence originates from a human donor with aplastic anemia. This chain uses TRBV24-1 with TRBJ2-3, with a tentative D call TRBD2 (6 bases). The CDR3 protein is CATSAGGRNTQYF. For the CDR3, the DNA is TGTGCCACCAGTGCCGGGGGTAGGAATACGCAGTATTTT.